The entry below gives a single T cell receptor beta chain sequence along with its context. Repertoires were generated with immunoSEQ multiplex PCR, while TCRdb's copy carries only in-frame clones and drops some. Of some 150,000 clones in the sample, around 94% were seen once. The V and J ends lost 3 bases and 5 bases, in that order; junction bases with no gene match: 7. The germline V gene encodes CDR1 SNHLY and CDR2 FYNNEI. The CDR3 is 16 residues long. The data were taken from a study of control samples from healthy donors and cancer patients. V is TRBV2 and J is TRBJ2-5, with TRBD2 matching over 12 bases. Sequences were obtained from PBMCs. The source is a man in his sixties with colorectal cancer. CDR3 loop: CASSERLAGAQETQYF. The CDR3 nucleotides are TGTGCCAGCAGTGAGCGACTAGCGGGGGCGCAGGAGACCCAGTACTTC.